The 20 T cell receptor beta chains below were found in one sample sequenced in a study of neurological immune-mediated disorders. TCRdb analysed the 5' RACE reads with MiXCR anew, one entry per CDR3 protein. The table lists around 71,000 distinct CDR3 sequences, about an eighth of them singletons. Time point specified: longitudinal time-point 1 (baseline). The specimen was PBMCs. These receptors originate from a female donor with HTLV-1-associated myelopathy (HAM/TSP).

This clonotype was detected ten times or more. The chain recombines TRBV7-9 with TRBJ2-3; D is ambiguous. CDR1 is SEHNR, CDR2 FQNEAQ, per germline (reference sequence). The CDR3 covers 14 residues. The germline V and J ends were trimmed by 1 base and 2 bases, with 7 bases remaining between them. Written as DNA, the CDR3 is TGTGCCAGCAGCTTAGGGGTCTTCACAGATACGCAGTATTTT. Protein product: CASSLGVFTDTQYF. The full variable domain, completed using reference TRBV7-9 and TRBJ2-3, is DTGVSQNPRHKITKRGQNVTFRCDPISEHNRLYWYRQTLGQGPEFLTYFQNEAQLEKSRLLSDRFSAERPKGSFSTLEIQRTEQGDSAMYLCASSLGVFTDTQYFGPGTRLTVL.

This clonotype was seen ten or more times. The chain has TRBV24-1 and TRBJ2-7; TRBD1 might be the D (5 bases). The ends were cut back, 12 bases at V and 2 bases at J, with 10 bases in the middle. Germline lookup yields CDR1 KGHDR and CDR2 SFDVKD. This CDR3 spans 11 amino acids. CDR3 loop: CAPPGTYEQYF. The DNA for the CDR3 is TGTGCCCCCCCAGGGACCTACGAGCAGTACTTC.

The table lists this clonotype with many counts. V gene TRBV6-6 combines with J gene TRBJ2-3; D call uncertain. Per germline, CDR1 MNHNY and CDR2 SVGAGI (reference sequence). This CDR3 has 11 residues. V was cut by 8 bases and J by 4 bases, with 7 bases left in between. This CDR3 is CASRLADTQYF. CDR3 nucleotides: TGTGCCAGCCGACTTGCAGATACGCAGTATTTT.

This clonotype was seen repeatedly, ten times or more. The J gene is TRBJ2-1, the V gene TRBV12-3 or TRBV12-4; D gene uncertain. The germline V and J ends were trimmed by 2 bases and 6 bases, with 8 bases remaining between them. The CDR3 has 13 amino acids. Here the CDR3 DNA reads TGTGCCAGCAGTTTACAGTTGAGCAATGAGCAGTTCTTC. Translated, it gives CASSLQLSNEQFF.

At least ten counts were recorded for this clonotype. This chain uses TRBV5-1 with TRBJ1-1; D is uncertain. The CDR3 is 14 residues long. V lost 0 bases, J lost 2 bases, and 8 bases lay in between. The germline V gene encodes CDR1 SGHRS and CDR2 YFSETQ. This chain's CDR3 is CASSLAADNTEAFF. The CDR3 region has the DNA TGCGCCAGCAGCTTGGCCGCAGATAACACTGAAGCTTTCTTT.

This clonotype was seen at least ten times. The rearrangement links TRBV29-1 to TRBJ2-7; D is unresolved. Germline CDR1 is SQVTM and CDR2 is ANQGSEA. V lost 6 bases to trimming and J lost 4 bases, with 16 bases between them. The CDR3 totals 13 residues. CDR3 nucleotides: TGCAGCGTCCAGGAGACGGCGGATTACGAGCAGTACTTC. This codes for CSVQETADYEQYF.

This sequence joins TRBV14 and TRBJ2-6; 8 positions agree with TRBD1. The J segment lost 2 bases and the V segment lost 4 bases, leaving 7 bases of the junction unmatched. The CDR3 runs to 17 residues. Germline V CDR1 and CDR2: SGHDN, FVKESK. The CDR3 DNA reads TGTGCCAGCAGCCCGTGGACAGGGAAAGCTGGGGCCAACGTCCTGACTTTC. Its protein product is CASSPWTGKAGANVLTF.

This clonotype occurred many times. This chain connects TRBV4-2 to TRBJ2-1, with a weak D call TRBD1 (5 bases). The CDR3 runs 14 residues. V was trimmed by 4 bases and J by 4 bases, leaving 11 bases between them. Germline V gene sequence: CDR1 LGHNA, CDR2 YNFKEQ. The CDR3: CASSPQTDYNEQFF. CDR3 nucleotide sequence: TGTGCCAGCAGCCCCCAGACAGATTACAATGAGCAGTTCTTC.

This clonotype was counted at least ten times. V gene TRBV5-1 combines with J gene TRBJ2-1; TRBD2 matches at 7 bases. The germline gives CDR1 SGHRS, CDR2 YFSETQ. V trimming: 6 bases; J trimming: 16 bases; junction bases outside the gene matches: 10. The CDR3 consists of 11 residues. The CDR3 is CASTFSGVVFF. DNA for the CDR3: TGCGCCAGCACCTTCAGCGGGGTCGTTTTCTTC.

This clonotype was detected ten times or more. The chain joins TRBV28 to TRBJ2-1; TRBD1 agrees at 8 bases. V lost 10 bases to trimming and J lost 4 bases; unmatched junction nucleotides: 3. The germline V gene has CDR1 MDHEN and CDR2 SYDVKM. This CDR3 has 12 amino acids. This chain's CDR3 is CATRTGYNEQFF. In nucleotides, the CDR3 is TGTGCCACCCGGACAGGGTACAATGAGCAGTTCTTC. Drawing the rest from reference TRBV28 and TRBJ2-1, the complete variable domain is DVKVTQSSRYLVKRTGEKVFLECVQDMDHENMFWYRQDPGLGLRLIYFSYDVKMKEKGDIPEGYSVSREKKERFSLILESASTNQTSMYLCATRTGYNEQFFGPGTRLTVL.

Comment on this clonotype: Germline is not matched at one junction end, which may reflect a read error. The rearrangement joins TRBV20-1 to TRBJ2-5; D call uncertain. CDR3 length: 13 residues. Germline-derived CDR1 and CDR2 are DFQATT and SNEGSKA (reference sequence). This CDR3 is CSARDLGKDTQYF. The CDR3 DNA follows: TGCAGTGCTAGAGATTTAGGGAAAGATACCCAGTACTTC.

This clonotype was counted many times. The chain couples TRBV12-3 or TRBV12-4 to TRBJ2-7; D is uncertain. Trimming cost V 3 bases and J 4 bases, with 10 bases left between them. This CDR3 contains 13 residues. CDR3 loop: CASSLDGGYEQYF. In DNA, the CDR3 is TGTGCCAGCAGTTTGGACGGCGGATACGAGCAGTACTTC.

In this sample, this clonotype turned up many times. This chain connects TRBV5-1 to TRBJ2-5; tentative D call: TRBD1 (5 bases). The CDR3 runs 16 residues. From germline, CDR1 is SGHRS and CDR2 YFSETQ. The V end was cut by 4 bases, the J end by 4 bases, with 20 bases between. The CDR3, as DNA: TGCGCCAGCAGCGGCCAAGGACAACCGGGTGGAGAGACCCAGTACTTC. Translated: CASSGQGQPGGETQYF.

This clonotype was found many times. The J gene is TRBJ2-1, the V gene TRBV7-6; TRBD2 matches 7 bases. Germline lookup yields CDR1 SGHVS and CDR2 FNYEAQ. The CDR3 is 12 amino acids. V lost 6 bases and J lost 7; bases outside the gene matches: 3. The CDR3 DNA is TGTGCCAGCAGGGACGGGGGGAATGAGCAGTTCTTC. It translates to CASRDGGNEQFF.

V and J are TRBV27 and TRBJ1-2, with a tentative D call TRBD1 (5 bases). CDR1 and CDR2 (germline): MNHEY, SMNVEV (reference sequence). The CDR3 totals 16 residues. The V end was cut by 7 bases, the J end by 3 bases, with 21 bases between. The CDR3 spells CASTPRQGSGDYGYTF. CDR3 in DNA: TGTGCCAGCACCCCTCGGCAGGGTTCGGGTGACTATGGCTACACCTTC.

The J gene is TRBJ2-4, the V gene TRBV11-2, with 11 bases that match TRBD1. The CDR3 length is 14 residues. CDR1 and CDR2 (germline): SGHAT, FQNNGV. The J segment lost 7 bases and the V segment lost 5 bases, leaving 4 bases of the junction unmatched. The CDR3 loop is CASSLGTGGNIQYF. CDR3 nucleotides: TGTGCCAGCAGCCTCGGGACAGGGGGTAACATTCAGTACTTC.

V gene TRBV11-2 combines with J gene TRBJ2-7, with D perhaps matching TRBD1 (8 bases). Trimming shortened V by 5 bases and J by 4 bases, and 15 bases separated the two germline ends. Germline assignment: CDR1 SGHAT and CDR2 FQNNGV. The CDR3 is 14 amino acids. The CDR3 bases are TGTGCCAGCAGCAACGTACAGGGGGGGTACGAGCAGTACTTC. Its translation: CASSNVQGGYEQYF.

This clonotype was seen at least ten times. The V call is TRBV11-2, the J call TRBJ1-4; TRBD1 matches 7 bases. Trimming removed 1 base from V and 3 bases from J; junction bases left unmatched: 8. This CDR3 spans 17 amino acids. CDR1 SGHAT and CDR2 FQNNGV come from the germline V gene. CDR3 region: CASSLARRTGPNEKLFF. For the CDR3, the DNA is TGTGCCAGCAGCTTAGCTCGACGGACAGGACCTAATGAAAAACTGTTTTTT.

This clonotype showed up many times. This sequence joins TRBV5-1 and TRBJ2-5; D unclear. Germline-derived CDR1 and CDR2 are SGHRS and YFSETQ. The CDR3 sequence is 14 residues long. V lost 3 bases, J lost 5 bases, and 14 bases lay in between. The DNA for the CDR3 is TGCGCCAGCAGCTGGGCAGCCTCCGGGGAGACCCAGTACTTC. It specifies CASSWAASGETQYF.

The sample holds a few counts of this clonotype. This chain connects TRBV30 to TRBJ1-2, with D possibly being TRBD1 (6 bases). The CDR3 totals 13 residues. Germline-derived CDR1 and CDR2 are GTSNPN and SVGIG (reference sequence). The V end lost 4 bases, the J end lost 4 bases, and 13 bases lay between the germline ends. CDR3 loop: CAWKPGASYGYTF. The CDR3, as DNA: TGTGCCTGGAAACCGGGGGCAAGCTATGGCTACACCTTC.